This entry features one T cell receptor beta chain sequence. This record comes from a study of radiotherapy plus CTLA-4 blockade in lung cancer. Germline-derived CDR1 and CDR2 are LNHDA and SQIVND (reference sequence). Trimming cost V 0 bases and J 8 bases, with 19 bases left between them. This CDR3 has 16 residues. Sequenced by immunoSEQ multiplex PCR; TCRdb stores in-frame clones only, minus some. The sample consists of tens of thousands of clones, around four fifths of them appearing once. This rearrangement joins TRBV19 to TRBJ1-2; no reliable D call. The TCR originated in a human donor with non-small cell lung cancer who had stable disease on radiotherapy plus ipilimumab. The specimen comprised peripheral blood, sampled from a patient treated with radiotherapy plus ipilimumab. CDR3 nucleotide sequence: TGTGCCAGTAGTATAGATCTATCGACGCTCGTAGGGGGCTACACCTTC. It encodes CASSIDLSTLVGGYTF.